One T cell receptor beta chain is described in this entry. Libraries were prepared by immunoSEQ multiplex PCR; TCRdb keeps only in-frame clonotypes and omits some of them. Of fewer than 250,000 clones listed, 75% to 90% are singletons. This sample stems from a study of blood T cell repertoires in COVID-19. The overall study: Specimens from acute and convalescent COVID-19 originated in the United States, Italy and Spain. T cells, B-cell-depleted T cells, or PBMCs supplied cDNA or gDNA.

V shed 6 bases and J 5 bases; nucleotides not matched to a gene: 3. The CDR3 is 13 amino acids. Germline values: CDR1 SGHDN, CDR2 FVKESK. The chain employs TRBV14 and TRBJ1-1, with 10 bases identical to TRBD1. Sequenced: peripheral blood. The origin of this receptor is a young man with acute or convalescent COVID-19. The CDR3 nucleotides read TGTGCCAGCAGTTGGGACAGGGGAACTGAAGCTTTCTTT. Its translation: CASSWDRGTEAFF.